The rows below give T cell receptor beta chains drawn from one sample of a study of T-cell memory formation after mild COVID-19. TCRdb independently ran MiXCR on the 5' RACE reads; one entry per CDR3 protein. This table has about 58,000 distinct CDR3 sequences, about 27% appearing once. Sequencing used PBMCs or a T cell subset sorted from them (not recorded which). These receptors were collected from a man between 18 and 35 years old who had mild COVID-19 (a few samples of this study predate the infection). Cell type and time point are not known. The CDR3 runs from the conserved cysteine through the conserved F or W. D genes are given only for firm matches. Clone size is shown for a subset of rows, as once, few, many or a class of expanded clone.

clone size	V gene	J gene	D gene	CDR3 DNA	CDR3 protein
-	TRBV4-1	TRBJ2-6	TRBD1	TGCGCCAGCAGCCCGACCCCGGGACAGCTCCCCCTTATTTCCTCTGGGGCCAACGTCCTGACTTTC	CASSPTPGQLPLISSGANVLTF
-	TRBV4-1	TRBJ2-1	-	TGCGCCAGCGGTGAGGGGAATAGTGAGCAGTTCTTC	CASGEGNSEQFF
-	TRBV7-2	TRBJ1-5	-	TGTGCCAGCAGCTTAGTTGGCAGGCGGACCAATCAGCCCCAGCATTTT	CASSLVGRRTNQPQHF
-	TRBV7-6	TRBJ2-7	-	TGTGCCAGCAGCCCGGTCCTTAACGTCGACTACGAGCAGTACTTC	CASSPVLNVDYEQYF
once	TRBV2	TRBJ1-1	-	TGTGCCAGCAACCTCGGGGACCTGAACACTGAAGCTTTCTTT	CASNLGDLNTEAFF
-	TRBV5-1	TRBJ1-5	-	TGCGCCAGCAGCTTGGGGCAGGGGCATCAGCCCCAGCATTTT	CASSLGQGHQPQHF
few	TRBV3-1	TRBJ2-7	-	TGTGCCAGCAGCCAAGATCTCGAGCAGTACTTC	CASSQDLEQYF
few	TRBV15	TRBJ1-4	-	TGTGCCACCAGCAGGCTCCACGGACCTCATAATGAAAAACTGTTTTTT	CATSRLHGPHNEKLFF
few	TRBV9	TRBJ2-1	-	TGTGCCAGCAGCGTAGCTGGGGGAAATGAGCAGTTCTTC	CASSVAGGNEQFF
many	TRBV13	TRBJ2-3	-	TGTGCCAGCAGCTTTGGTTCCACGGATACGCAGTATTTT	CASSFGSTDTQYF
few	TRBV5-4	TRBJ1-1	TRBD1	TGTGCCAGCAGCAAAGCGGACAGGGGAAACACTGAAGCTTTCTTT	CASSKADRGNTEAFF
many	TRBV7-2	TRBJ2-4	-	TGTGCCAGCAGCTTAGCGAGCCAGGCAGCCAAAAACATTCAGTACTTC	CASSLASQAAKNIQYF
-	TRBV6-5	TRBJ1-2	-	TGTGCCAGCAGTTCCGGCGGAGGGCGAGGCTATGGCTACACCTTC	CASSSGGGRGYGYTF
-	TRBV5-1	TRBJ2-3	-	TGCGCCAGCAGCTTGAACGGGCCCTACCGCACAGATACGCAGTATTTT	CASSLNGPYRTDTQYF
-	TRBV20-1	TRBJ1-1	-	TGCAGTGCTAGGAACCGCTGGGGGAACACTGAAGCTTTCTTT	CSARNRWGNTEAFF
few	TRBV12-3/TRBV12-4	TRBJ2-1	-	TGTGCCAGCAGTATGGGGGTGGACAATGAGCAGTTCTTC	CASSMGVDNEQFF
-	TRBV9	TRBJ2-6	-	TGTGCCAGCAGCGCGACAGGTAGTCCTGGGGCCAACGTCCTGACTTTC	CASSATGSPGANVLTF
few	TRBV12-3/TRBV12-4	TRBJ2-7	-	TGTGCCAGCAGTCTCCAGGGGCCCCGGTACTTC	CASSLQGPRYF
many	TRBV20-1	TRBJ2-2	-	TGCAGTGCTAGGCAGGGTAACACCGGGGAGCTGTTTTTT	CSARQGNTGELFF
-	TRBV9	TRBJ1-4	-	TGTGCCAGCAGCGGATCAGGGTCCACTAATGAAAAACTGTTTTTT	CASSGSGSTNEKLFF
-	TRBV6-2/TRBV6-3	TRBJ2-3	TRBD1	TGTGCCAGCAGCTTCGGGACAGGGGATTCAGATACGCAGTATTTT	CASSFGTGDSDTQYF
few	TRBV12-3/TRBV12-4	TRBJ2-3	-	TGTGCCAGCCACCCCACAGGCGGAGGGGATACGCAGTATTTT	CASHPTGGGDTQYF
few	TRBV27	TRBJ2-1	TRBD1	TGTGCCAGCAGTTTAGGACAGGGGAATGAGCAGTTCTTC	CASSLGQGNEQFF
-	TRBV25-1	TRBJ2-3	TRBD1	TGTGCCAGCAGTGACGTGGACAGGCCAGCAGATACGCAGTATTTT	CASSDVDRPADTQYF
-	TRBV9	TRBJ2-7	TRBD1	TGTGCCAGCAGCGTGACAGGGGATAAGGAACACGAGCAGTACTTC	CASSVTGDKEHEQYF
-	TRBV4-1	TRBJ2-1	-	TGCGCCAGCAGCCATCTGGGGGGTTACAATGAGCAGTTCTTC	CASSHLGGYNEQFF